The rows below give T cell receptor beta chains drawn from one sample of a study of blood T cell repertoires in COVID-19. This table comes from immunoSEQ multiplex PCR, and its TCRdb copy is limited to in-frame clones, with some not included. Here the sample spans 200,000 to 300,000 clones, roughly 88% being singletons. Input material: PBMCs or T cells enriched from blood (not recorded which). The receptors were gathered from a woman in her thirties or forties with acute COVID-19. CDR3s include the opening cysteine and the closing phenylalanine or tryptophan. Some rows mark clone size as missing; the rest say once, few, many or name a class of expanded clone.

CDR3aa: CASRADLVVIKTQYF; v_gene: TRBV2; abundance: once
CDR3aa: CASSTGTGREKLFF; v_gene: TRBV19; abundance: NA
CDR3aa: CSVGLKVKGEAFF; v_gene: TRBV29-1; abundance: NA
CDR3aa: CASSPGQGRYNEQFF; v_gene: TRBV11-2; abundance: NA
CDR3aa: CASTNDRVTGELFF; v_gene: TRBV10-1; abundance: NA
CDR3aa: CASSPLTGRNGELFF; v_gene: TRBV5-1; abundance: few
CDR3aa: CASNSGVAPDTQYF; v_gene: TRBV9; abundance: NA
CDR3aa: CASSTTGFSGNTIYF; v_gene: TRBV7-8; abundance: NA
CDR3aa: CASSPSRASGSPLHF; v_gene: TRBV19; abundance: NA
CDR3aa: CASSVAYNSPLHF; v_gene: TRBV6-4; abundance: NA
CDR3aa: CATSRGLDYNEQFF; v_gene: TRBV15; abundance: NA
CDR3aa: CASKSGTGDASSYNSPLHF; v_gene: TRBV5-1; abundance: NA
CDR3aa: CAIRQGWGYTF; v_gene: TRBV10-3; abundance: NA
CDR3aa: CASSVQGRGEQFF; v_gene: TRBV10-2; abundance: NA
CDR3aa: CASSLANTQYF; v_gene: TRBV27; abundance: NA
CDR3aa: CASQGIGTGELFF; v_gene: TRBV12-3/TRBV12-4; abundance: NA
CDR3aa: CASSGRTSGASTDTQYF; v_gene: TRBV2; abundance: NA
CDR3aa: CASSLAGEGGYTF; v_gene: TRBV5-4; abundance: once
CDR3aa: CASSPDYAGELFF; v_gene: TRBV5-4; abundance: once
CDR3aa: CASREGGRETQYF; v_gene: TRBV5-4; abundance: NA
CDR3aa: CAISESTHADREWFF; v_gene: TRBV10-3; abundance: few
CDR3aa: CASKGDRWNTEAFF; v_gene: TRBV2; abundance: few
CDR3aa: CASSLGPSGHYQETQYF; v_gene: TRBV7-9; abundance: NA
CDR3aa: CASSPPGQGTTGELFF; v_gene: TRBV23-1; abundance: few
CDR3aa: CASSGLANEQFF; v_gene: TRBV10-1; abundance: few
CDR3aa: CAIPGASYQETQYF; v_gene: TRBV5-4; abundance: once
CDR3aa: CASSLVAGVFNEQFF; v_gene: TRBV5-1; abundance: NA
CDR3aa: CASSPFGGETGELFF; v_gene: TRBV5-6; abundance: NA
CDR3aa: CATSDAPGLAGVEQFF; v_gene: TRBV24-1; abundance: NA
CDR3aa: CSVGTGTGGFETQYF; v_gene: TRBV29-1; abundance: NA
CDR3aa: CASSSGGSTDTQYF; v_gene: TRBV6-4; abundance: NA
CDR3aa: CASRRDRLAGELFF; v_gene: TRBV6-5; abundance: NA
CDR3aa: CASSVATTGGPETQYF; v_gene: TRBV9; abundance: once
CDR3aa: CASSIGRQRDTQYF; v_gene: TRBV11-3; abundance: NA
CDR3aa: CATSGGPGSNYGYTF; v_gene: TRBV24-1; abundance: NA
CDR3aa: CASSQQGRETQYF; v_gene: TRBV5-6; abundance: NA
CDR3aa: CASRGGGKAQPQHF; v_gene: TRBV19; abundance: NA
CDR3aa: CASSQGVGTPGSGELFF; v_gene: TRBV4-1; abundance: once
CDR3aa: CASSLGQSSNQPQHF; v_gene: TRBV5-1; abundance: NA
CDR3aa: CASSLGLANQETQYF; v_gene: TRBV5-6; abundance: NA
CDR3aa: CASSQDLGGWYNEQFF; v_gene: TRBV4-1; abundance: once
CDR3aa: CATSRGHDYEQYF; v_gene: TRBV15; abundance: once
CDR3aa: CASSRTGTLSYEQYF; v_gene: TRBV2; abundance: NA
CDR3aa: CAWSVWQNNEKLFF; v_gene: TRBV30; abundance: NA
CDR3aa: CASSSLAGGTDTQYF; v_gene: TRBV7-6; abundance: NA
CDR3aa: CASSYRVSGMNTEAFF; v_gene: TRBV6-5; abundance: NA
CDR3aa: CASSQGTATNEKLFF; v_gene: TRBV4-2; abundance: NA
CDR3aa: CASSDPGTGTYEQYF; v_gene: TRBV6-1; abundance: few
CDR3aa: CASSWPPGAGANTGELFF; v_gene: TRBV5-4; abundance: NA
CDR3aa: CAIRGTDDSPLHF; v_gene: TRBV10-3; abundance: NA
CDR3aa: CASSVAGLNTEAFF; v_gene: TRBV2; abundance: NA
CDR3aa: CASSLFRSGGGGSTDTQYF; v_gene: TRBV7-2; abundance: NA
CDR3aa: CASNLAGGVTDTQYF; v_gene: TRBV5-1; abundance: NA
CDR3aa: CASSLGGANTEAFF; v_gene: TRBV11-2; abundance: NA
CDR3aa: CASSYSGQYEQYF; v_gene: TRBV6-5; abundance: NA
CDR3aa: CASSLREGGEKLFF; v_gene: TRBV9; abundance: once
CDR3aa: CASSPPGSSYNSPLHF; v_gene: TRBV9; abundance: NA
CDR3aa: CASTPGPGASGYTF; v_gene: TRBV5-6; abundance: NA
CDR3aa: CAWGVSDTQYF; v_gene: TRBV30; abundance: NA